A single sample gave rise to the 8 T cell receptor beta chains below, sequenced in a study of blood T cells in healthy people across ages. The authors ran a second PCR of roughly 6 to 12 cycles using a sample-barcoded 5' primer and a J-beta primer mix. TCRdb re-derived calls from the 5' RACE reads in MiXCR, one entry per CDR3 protein. The profile covers around 1,000,000 distinct CDR3 sequences, with 35% to 45% appearing a single time and 10% to 15% taken by the ten largest. Sequencing was performed on blood. These receptors were obtained from a man between 18 and 29 years old in good health.

V gene TRBV3-1 combines with J gene TRBJ1-1, with D maybe TRBD1 (5 bases). CDR3 length: 14 amino acids. V was trimmed by 6 bases and J by 2 bases, leaving 13 bases between them. CDR1 and CDR2 (germline): LGHDT, YNNKEL (reference sequence). The CDR3 nucleotides read TGTGCCAGCAGACGACCAGGGAGCAACACTGAAGCTTTCTTT. It translates to CASRRPGSNTEAFF.

The rearrangement uses TRBV6-1 and TRBJ2-1; 8 positions agree with TRBD2. CDR3 length: 15 amino acids. Germline CDR1 is MNHNS and CDR2 is SASEGT. The V segment lost 4 bases and the J segment 7 bases; nucleotides outside the gene matches: 9. The CDR3 DNA reads as TGTGCCAGCAGTGTTGAAGCGGGAGCGCGAAATGAGCAGTTCTTC. It translates to CASSVEAGARNEQFF.

This clonotype was observed a few times. The chain uses TRBV12-3 or TRBV12-4 and TRBJ2-7, with D maybe TRBD2 (5 bases). V lost 6 bases and J lost 0, with 9 bases in between. This CDR3 is 13 amino acids long. The DNA of the CDR3 is TGTGCCAGCAGGGTGGGAGTCTCCTACGAGCAGTACTTC. It translates to CASRVGVSYEQYF.

The V and J genes are TRBV12-3 or TRBV12-4 and TRBJ2-3; D is tentatively TRBD1 or TRBD2 (5 bases each). There are 16 residues in the CDR3. Trimming stripped 3 bases from V and 2 bases from J, with 15 bases between. CDR3 in DNA: TGTGCCAGCAGTTTTAGCGTTGGGGGTGACACAGATACGCAGTATTTT. It is translated as CASSFSVGGDTDTQYF.

This chain uses TRBV20-1 with TRBJ1-2, with D maybe TRBD1 (5 bases). The V gene lost 5 bases and the J gene lost 1 base, with 20 bases spanning the gap. This CDR3 spans 16 amino acids. Germline V lookup: CDR1 DFQATT, CDR2 SNEGSKA (reference sequence). CDR3 DNA sequence: TGCAGTGCTGCGAGACGGTCAGGGACCTATAACTATGGCTACACCTTC. It codes for CSAARRSGTYNYGYTF.

This chain joins TRBV20-1 and TRBJ1-1, with D perhaps TRBD1 (6 bases). CDR1 and CDR2 (germline): DFQATT, SNEGSKA (reference sequence). The ends were cut back, 0 bases at V and 1 base at J, with 9 bases in the middle. This CDR3 comprises 14 residues. The CDR3 bases are TGCAGTGCTAGAGACTGGACAGCGAACACTGAAGCTTTCTTT. The encoded protein is CSARDWTANTEAFF.

The CDR3 nucleotides read TGTGCCAGCAGCCAGGGGGCCGAAGAGCAGTTCTTC. This gives the protein CASSQGAEEQFF. V is TRBV11-2 and J is TRBJ2-1; 8 positions agree with TRBD1. Germline V gene data show CDR1 as SGHAT and CDR2 as FQNNGV. With 5 bases clipped from V and 10 bases from J, the junction kept 4 bases outside the gene matches. CDR3 length: 12 amino acids. Full variable domain (rest looked up from reference TRBV11-2 and TRBJ2-1): EAGVAQSPRYKIIEKRQSVAFWCNPISGHATLYWYQQILGQGPKLLIQFQNNGVVDDSQLPKDRFSAERLKGVDSTLKIQPAKLEDSAVYLCASSQGAEEQFFGPGTRLTVL.

The chain joins TRBV6-1 to TRBJ2-7; D call uncertain. Germline V gene sequence: CDR1 MNHNS, CDR2 SASEGT. Trimming cost V 10 bases and J 0 bases, with 4 bases left between them. This CDR3 has 10 residues. The CDR3 bases are TGTGCCACCAGCTCCTACGAGCAGTACTTC. Translated: CATSSYEQYF.